The T cell receptor (beta chain) described here comes from a study of blood T cell repertoires in COVID-19. About the research overall: Material from acute and convalescent COVID-19 was sourced from the United States, Italy and Spain. Sample material is recorded as cDNA or gDNA derived from T cells, B-cell-depleted T cells, or PBMCs.

In the study's own analysis: Counts of nucleated cells, estimated from reference gene primer amplification, were obtained. Sequencing was performed with immunoSEQ multiplex PCR; in TCRdb, only in-frame clones are kept and a portion is missing. V and J calls plus clone size are reproduced from that table; the DNA served to infer D and trimming. The sample contains 120,000 to 150,000 clones, over 75% of which appear only once. This CDR3 region has 18 residues. The germline CDR1 and CDR2 sequences are LGHDT and YNNKEL (reference sequence). V trimming: 4 bases; J trimming: 3 bases; junction bases outside the gene matches: 17.

The sequencing input was peripheral blood. This chain connects TRBV3-1 (or the pseudogene TRBV3-2) to TRBJ1-2; 7 nucleotides match TRBD1. The clonotype comes from a human donor in a cohort sampled during active COVID-19. The CDR3: CASSLQWAGGWGDYGYTF. The DNA for the CDR3 is TGTGCCAGCAGCCTCCAGTGGGCAGGGGGGTGGGGAGACTATGGCTACACCTTC.